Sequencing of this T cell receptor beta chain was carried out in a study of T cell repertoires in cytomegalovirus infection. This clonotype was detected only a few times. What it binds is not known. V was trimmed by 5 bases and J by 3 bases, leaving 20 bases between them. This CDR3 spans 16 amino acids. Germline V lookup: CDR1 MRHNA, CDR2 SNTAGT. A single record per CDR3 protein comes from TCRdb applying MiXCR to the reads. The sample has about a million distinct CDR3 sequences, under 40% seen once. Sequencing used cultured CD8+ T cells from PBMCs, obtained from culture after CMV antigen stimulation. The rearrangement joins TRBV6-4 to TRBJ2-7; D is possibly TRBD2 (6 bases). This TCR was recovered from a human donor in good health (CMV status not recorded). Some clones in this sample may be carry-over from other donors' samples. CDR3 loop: CASSPSGTPENYEQYV. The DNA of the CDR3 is TGTGCCAGCAGTCCCTCGGGGACTCCGGAGAACTACGAGCAGTACGTC.